The 12 T cell receptor beta chains below all came from one sample that was sequenced in a study of T-cell reconstitution after alpha-beta-depleted transplantation in children. Unique molecular identifiers were built into the TCRbeta library. TCRdb re-called the PCR reads through MiXCR, storing one row per CDR3 protein. This sample yields some 550,000 distinct CDR3 sequences, of which around 20% are seen a single time; over 3% belongs to the top ten. The source was PBMCs from the stem cell graft donor, collected from the stem cell graft. The receptors were sampled from a human donor who donated a stem cell graft to a child with acute lymphoblastic leukemia.

The chain employs TRBV19 and TRBJ2-1; either TRBD1 or TRBD2 may supply D (5 bases each). Germline values: CDR1 LNHDA, CDR2 SQIVND (reference sequence). The length of the CDR3 is 18 residues. V was shortened by 5 bases and J by 10 bases, with 30 bases between the two germline ends. The CDR3 DNA is TGTGCCAGTAGTGGGGGTCGCGGGCCGGCAACCCGCAGAGGGGAGCAGTTCTTC. It translates to CASSGGRGPATRRGEQFF.

The chain carries TRBV6-1 and TRBJ1-5, with D unresolved. Deletions cut 6 bases from V and 5 bases from J, with 11 bases between. The CDR3 has 13 amino acids. Germline CDR1 MNHNS, CDR2 SASEGT. The CDR3 sequence is CASSLMTHQPQHF. The CDR3 DNA sequence: TGTGCCAGCAGCTTGATGACCCATCAGCCCCAGCATTTT.

The V call is TRBV6-5, the J call TRBJ2-2; D is ambiguous. Germline V gene sequence: CDR1 MNHEY, CDR2 SVGAGI. There are 15 residues in the CDR3. V was trimmed by 0 bases and J by 1 base, leaving 6 bases between them. The CDR3 loop is CASSYSGRNTGELFF. The CDR3 nucleotides are TGTGCCAGCAGTTACTCGGGCAGGAACACCGGGGAGCTGTTTTTT.

This clonotype occurred a few times. This chain connects TRBV2 to TRBJ1-3; D is unresolved. The germline V gene encodes CDR1 SNHLY and CDR2 FYNNEI. This CDR3 region has 16 residues. Trimming stripped 3 bases from V and 0 bases from J, with 12 bases between. The CDR3 DNA sequence: TGTGCCAGCAGTGATGGTGACACCCACTCTGGAAACACCATATATTTT. Translation gives CASSDGDTHSGNTIYF. Together with reference TRBV2 and TRBJ1-3, the CDR3 gives the full variable domain: EPEVTQTPSHQVTQMGQEVILRCVPISNHLYFYWYRQILGQKVEFLVSFYNNEISEKSEIFDDQFSVERPDGSNFTLKIRSTKLEDSAMYFCASSDGDTHSGNTIYFGEGSWLTVV.

This rearrangement joins TRBV4-1 to TRBJ1-1; D is unclear. From germline, CDR1 is MGHRA and CDR2 YSYEKL. The CDR3 extends over 17 amino acids. V gave up 2 bases and J gave up 0 bases, with 16 bases separating them. DNA of the CDR3: TGCGCCAGCAGCCAACACCCAATCTGGTTCATGAACACTGAAGCTTTCTTT. Its protein product is CASSQHPIWFMNTEAFF.

This clonotype was counted between two and nine times. The genes are TRBV19 and TRBJ2-1, with 8 bases fitting TRBD1. The V and J ends lost 3 bases and 2 bases, in that order; junction bases with no gene match: 3. CDR3 length equals 15 residues. CDR1 is LNHDA and CDR2 is SQIVND in the germline V gene (reference sequence). DNA of the CDR3: TGTGCCAGTAGTATTAGGACAGGGCCCTACAATGAGCAGTTCTTC. It specifies CASSIRTGPYNEQFF.

V is TRBV21-1 and J is TRBJ1-4. TRBV21-1 is labeled a pseudogene. The CDR3 covers 17 residues. CDR3 sequence reads: CASSNYPPRGLEEKLFF. In nucleotides, the CDR3 is TGTGCCAGCAGCAACTATCCCCCTAGGGGGTTAGAGGAAAAACTGTTTTTT.

This clonotype was recorded many times. The chain carries TRBV6-1 and TRBJ2-3; a weak D match, TRBD1 (6 bases). The germline CDR1 and CDR2 sequences are MNHNS and SASEGT. There are 13 residues in the CDR3. V lost 7 bases, J lost 3 bases, and 11 bases lay in between. CDR3 sequence (DNA): TGTGCCAGCATCGGACAGCCGACAGATACGCAGTATTTT. Its translation is CASIGQPTDTQYF.

A few counts support this clonotype. The CDR3 reads CASSTGDTEAFF. In DNA form, the CDR3 reads TGTGCCAGTAGTACAGGGGACACTGAAGCTTTCTTT. This chain uses TRBV19 with TRBJ1-1, with D possibly TRBD1 on 6 matching bases. Trimming stripped 4 bases from V and 3 bases from J, with 6 bases between. CDR1 LNHDA and CDR2 SQIVND come from the germline V gene (reference sequence). The CDR3 length is 12 residues. The full variable domain, completed using reference TRBV19 and TRBJ1-1, is DGGITQSPKYLFRKEGQNVTLSCEQNLNHDAMYWYRQDPGQGLRLIYYSQIVNDFQKGDIAEGYSVSREKKESFPLTVTSAQKNPTAFYLCASSTGDTEAFFGQGTRLTVV.

V usage is TRBV12-3 or TRBV12-4 and J usage is TRBJ1-4; unclear D gene. V lost 2 bases and J 4 bases, leaving 23 bases between the germline ends. The CDR3 runs 19 residues. The chain's CDR3 is CASSLRPARWNSLNEKLFF. The CDR3 DNA reads as TGTGCCAGCAGTTTACGCCCCGCCAGGTGGAACAGCCTTAATGAAAAACTGTTTTTT.

The gene calls are TRBV5-1 and TRBJ2-3; D is unresolved. The germline gives CDR1 SGHRS, CDR2 YFSETQ. Between the trimmed V and J ends, which lost 2 bases and 0 bases, there was a span of 7 bases. This CDR3 is built from 14 residues. The CDR3 region is CASSLESSTDTQYF. Written as DNA, the CDR3 is TGCGCCAGCAGCTTAGAGAGTAGCACAGATACGCAGTATTTT.

J is TRBJ2-7 and V is TRBV7-9; D uncertain. The CDR3 is 13 residues long. With 2 bases removed from V and 7 bases from J, the gap between germline ends came to 12 bases. Germline CDR1 is SEHNR and CDR2 is FQNEAQ (reference sequence). The CDR3 coding sequence is TGTGCCAGCAGCTTAAGTGGGGTACCAGAGCAGTACTTC. Amino acids: CASSLSGVPEQYF. Complete variable domain (other parts from reference TRBV7-9 and TRBJ2-7): DTGVSQNPRHKITKRGQNVTFRCDPISEHNRLYWYRQTLGQGPEFLTYFQNEAQLEKSRLLSDRFSAERPKGSFSTLEIQRTEQGDSAMYLCASSLSGVPEQYFGPGTRLTVT.